This is a list of T cell receptor beta chains from one sample in a study of T cells in Graves' hyperthyroidism and ophthalmopathy. In TCRdb, the multiplex PCR reads were re-called with MiXCR into one record per CDR3 protein. Found here are hundreds of thousands of distinct CDR3 sequences, less than 25% of them singletons; the top ten hold under 35%. Sequences were obtained from blood. These receptor sequences come from a man aged 25 to 40 with Graves' ophthalmopathy. Both conserved end residues are part of each CDR3. The order of the fields is V gene, CDR3 protein.

TRBV20-1	CSARDTQAYEQYF
TRBV7-2	CAWSPPGANSYEQYF
TRBV13	CASSSTSPVSYNEQFF
TRBV5-1	CASQKLTGGHTDTQYF
TRBV6-1	CASRIASSYEQYF
TRBV29-1	CSVEDLGGGGAYEQYF
TRBV7-7	CASSFHRVTDTQYF
TRBV29-1	CSVEVYKQRVNTEAFF
TRBV13	CASSLYNIAGVRDEQYF
TRBV7-9	CASSLSSVDEQFF
TRBV6-5	CASSYGVSGEQFF
TRBV6-4	CASPCSGYHQPQHF
TRBV20-1	CSASTGTGRGEQYF
TRBV2	CASVLGTGVEKLFF
TRBV28	CASSTRQGGMETQYF
TRBV27	CASSLSERGATDTQYF
TRBV4-3	CASSQEQGTRSYNSPLHF
TRBV7-2	CASNLRGGTNEQFF
TRBV3-1	CASSQGTSAYNEQFF
TRBV29-1	CSVAKGGGEAFF
TRBV28	CASSSPLAGDAGELFF
TRBV27	CASSRNSGANVLTF
TRBV2	CASSEAWSEVVVGRGPSYEQYF
TRBV20-1	CSAPRGRNNYGYTF
TRBV7-9	CASSFPDIGNTEAFF
TRBV20-1	CSASRALDIQYF
TRBV6-1	CASSPGTGGRNEQYF
TRBV5-1	CASSLAVGTSTDTQYF
TRBV6-1	CASRTGMGTQYF
TRBV14	CASGSLSYEQYF
TRBV6-1	CASSSHPPARGTGLETQYF
TRBV29-1	CSVEPGIGYEQYF
TRBV20-1	CSPLGGALAGYTF
TRBV27	CASSLSLGTQETQYF
TRBV30	CAWLPEPSTDTQYF
TRBV27	CASSLRQADTDTQYF
TRBV7-9	CASSTTNPREETQYF
TRBV14	CASSPDRVHEQFF
TRBV5-4	CASSSSGSSVDTQYF
TRBV5-1	CASSLGPDQPQHF
TRBV30	CAWTSGGYEQYF
TRBV12-3/TRBV12-4	CASSPGTAHQPQHF